One sample yielded the 24 T cell receptor beta chains listed below, sequenced in a study of cytomegalovirus exposure and HLA in healthy donors. This PCR relied on a set of 60 Vbeta primers and 13 Jbeta primers. Clones were read by immunoSEQ multiplex PCR, and TCRdb kept only the in-frame ones, dropping some. The sample holds roughly 200,000 clones, approximately 82% seen once. The sequenced sample consisted of PBMCs. Receptor source: a middle-aged woman in good health and CMV-seronegative.

The genes are TRBV7-6 and TRBJ1-3; D is uncertain. CDR3 length: 17 residues. The ends were cut back, 2 bases at V and 0 bases at J, with 14 bases in the middle. Germline V gives CDR1 SGHVS, CDR2 FNYEAQ. The CDR3 region is CASSLYGSESSGNTIYF. The CDR3 DNA reads TGTGCCAGCAGCTTATACGGCAGCGAGAGCTCTGGAAACACCATATATTTT.

Only one count was recorded for this clone. Compared with germline, one end of the junction differs, possibly owing to a read error. This rearrangement joins TRBV7-9 to TRBJ2-7; TRBD1 might be the D (6 bases). The CDR3 length is 12 residues. Germline V lookup: CDR1 SEHNR, CDR2 FQNEAQ (reference sequence). The CDR3 nucleotides are TGTTCCAGCGGTACAGGGAACTACGAGCAGTACTTC. It codes for CSSGTGNYEQYF.

The chain is built from TRBV5-1 and TRBJ2-7, with D possibly TRBD2 on 6 matching bases. Between the trimmed V and J ends, which lost 2 bases and 5 bases, there was a span of 14 bases. The germline V gene encodes CDR1 SGHRS and CDR2 YFSETQ. CDR3 length: 14 amino acids. CDR3 DNA: TGCGCCAGCAGCTTCGGGCAGCCGGGGGACGAGCAGTACTTC. Encoded protein: CASSFGQPGDEQYF. Looking up the rest from reference TRBV5-1 and TRBJ2-7 gives the full variable domain: KAGVTQTPRYLIKTRGQQVTLSCSPISGHRSVSWYQQTPGQGLQFLFEYFSETQRNKGNFPGRFSGRQFSNSRSEMNVSTLELGDSALYLCASSFGQPGDEQYFGPGTRLTVT.

The sample holds a few counts of this clone. This rearrangement joins TRBV18 to TRBJ2-7; TRBD1 aligns across 9 bases. This CDR3 spans 16 amino acids. V lost 1 base to trimming and J lost 7 bases; unmatched junction nucleotides: 11. Germline loops: CDR1 KGHSH, CDR2 LQKENI. The CDR3 reads CASSPRRGQGQGEQYF. The CDR3 nucleotides are TGTGCCAGCTCACCACGTCGAGGACAGGGGCAGGGAGAGCAGTACTTC.

This clone was detected only a few times. This rearrangement joins TRBV20-1 to TRBJ1-6; D is perhaps TRBD1 (5 bases). CDR1 and CDR2 (germline): DFQATT, SNEGSKA (reference sequence). V lost 5 bases, J lost 9 bases, and 8 bases lay in between. CDR3 length: 11 residues. CDR3 protein: CSASGLSPLHF. The CDR3 region has the DNA TGCAGTGCTTCAGGGCTTTCACCCCTCCACTTT.

The genes are TRBV5-1 and TRBJ1-2; D is perhaps TRBD1 (6 bases). Per the germline V gene, CDR1 is SGHRS and CDR2 is YFSETQ. V was clipped by 0 bases and J by 6 bases, with 12 bases between them. This CDR3 spans 14 amino acids. The CDR3 DNA reads as TGCGCCAGCAGCTTGGCCGGGACATCGCATGGCTACACCTTC. It translates to CASSLAGTSHGYTF.

The chain has TRBV2 and TRBJ1-1; D gene unclear. CDR1 and CDR2 (germline): SNHLY, FYNNEI. V lost 8 bases and J lost 1, with 11 bases in between. The CDR3 has 13 amino acids. The CDR3 loop reads CASDQTGNTEAFF. CDR3 in DNA: TGTGCCAGCGACCAGACTGGGAACACTGAAGCTTTCTTT.

This clone was recorded once. The chain recombines TRBV4-2 with TRBJ1-5; D may be TRBD1 (5 bases). Deletions cut 1 base from V and 5 bases from J, with 12 bases between. Germline V gene lookup returns CDR1 LGHNA and CDR2 YNFKEQ. The CDR3 runs to 15 residues. CDR3 coding DNA: TGTGCCAGCAGCCAAGGATACAGGTCGGATCAGCCCCAGCATTTT. Translation gives CASSQGYRSDQPQHF.

The chain links TRBV6-1 to TRBJ1-5, with D possibly TRBD1 on 6 matching bases. The germline V gene encodes CDR1 MNHNS and CDR2 SASEGT. V dropped 6 bases and J dropped 3 bases, with 15 bases sitting between them. This CDR3 is 15 amino acids long. CDR3 protein: CASRSDSQTNQPQHF. The CDR3 nucleotides read TGTGCCAGCAGATCGGACAGCCAGACCAATCAGCCCCAGCATTTT.

This clone was counted only a few times. A junction boundary mismatches the germline segment, possibly from a read error. The rearrangement links TRBV7-9 to TRBJ2-1; TRBD2 aligns across 10 bases. CDR1 is SEHNR and CDR2 is FQNEAQ in the germline V gene (reference sequence). This CDR3 has 19 residues. CDR3 residues: CSSSLGTLAGASGYNEQFF. The CDR3 nucleotides are TGTTCCAGCAGCTTAGGTACGCTAGCGGGGGCGTCGGGATACAATGAGCAGTTCTTC.

V is TRBV6-6 and J is TRBJ1-1; TRBD1 is a possible D gene (5 bases). This CDR3 contains 15 residues. Trimming shortened V by 5 bases and J by 1 base, and 14 bases separated the two germline ends. Germline CDR1 reads MNHNY; CDR2 reads SVGAGI (reference sequence). This CDR3 is CASSARLGGNTEAFF. The CDR3 DNA reads as TGTGCCAGCAGTGCCAGACTGGGGGGGAACACTGAAGCTTTCTTT.

This clone was recorded only once. The V gene is TRBV28, the J gene TRBJ2-1, with 7 bases fitting TRBD2. This CDR3 comprises 15 residues. V lost 6 bases to trimming and J lost 3 bases; unmatched junction nucleotides: 8. Germline lookup yields CDR1 MDHEN and CDR2 SYDVKM. The CDR3 reads CASRPWRDYYNEQFF. CDR3 DNA: TGTGCCAGCAGGCCGTGGCGGGACTACTACAATGAGCAGTTCTTC.

Regarding this clone: One end of the junction varies from germline; a read error may be responsible. This chain joins TRBV7-9 and TRBJ2-7, with 8 bases that match TRBD1. CDR3 size: 15 residues. Per the germline V gene, CDR1 is SEHNR and CDR2 is FQNEAQ (reference sequence). The CDR3 loop is CSSSLLTGGSYEQYF. The CDR3 DNA reads as TGTTCCAGCAGCTTACTCACAGGGGGCTCCTACGAGCAGTACTTC.

The chain has TRBV27 and TRBJ1-5; D not certain. Trimming stripped 6 bases from V and 3 bases from J, with 12 bases between. The germline V gene encodes CDR1 MNHEY and CDR2 SMNVEV (reference sequence). The length of the CDR3 is 14 residues. The CDR3 DNA follows: TGTGCCAGCAGGGGTAGCGTCCTCAATCAGCCCCAGCATTTT. This codes for CASRGSVLNQPQHF.

The CDR3 reads CASSQDGGGGGETQYF. The CDR3 coding sequence is TGCGCCAGCAGCCAAGATGGCGGGGGAGGAGGAGAGACCCAGTACTTC. The V call is TRBV4-1, the J call TRBJ2-5; the match to TRBD2 covers 7 bases. This CDR3 region has 16 residues. Germline V CDR1 and CDR2: MGHRA, YSYEKL. V lost 0 bases, J lost 4 bases, and 8 bases stayed unmatched.

This chain joins TRBV5-1 and TRBJ2-7, with TRBD1 identical over 7 bases. Germline values: CDR1 SGHRS, CDR2 YFSETQ. The J segment lost 1 base and the V segment lost 4 bases, leaving 8 bases of the junction unmatched. This CDR3 has 15 amino acids. In nucleotides, the CDR3 is TGCGCCAGCAGCGGAACAGGGGTGGATTCCTACGAGCAGTACTTC. Its protein product is CASSGTGVDSYEQYF.

About this clone: Germline is not matched at one junction end, which may reflect a read error. The chain employs TRBV30 and TRBJ1-5; no reliable D call. CDR3 size: 12 residues. Looked up from germline, CDR1 is GTSNPN and CDR2 is SVGIG (reference sequence). The CDR3 sequence: CAWTYSYQPQHF. The CDR3 bases are TGTGCCTGGACTTATAGCTATCAGCCCCAGCATTTT.

The V gene is TRBV30, the J gene TRBJ2-1; 9 nucleotides match TRBD2. The V and J ends lost 0 bases and 4 bases, in that order; junction bases with no gene match: 1. Germline V lookup: CDR1 GTSNPN, CDR2 SVGIG (reference sequence). The CDR3 length is 14 residues. CDR3 residues: CAWSVLAGYNEQFF. Here the CDR3 DNA reads TGTGCCTGGAGTGTACTAGCGGGTTACAATGAGCAGTTCTTC.

The chain couples TRBV13 to TRBJ2-2; D perhaps matches TRBD2 (6 bases). This CDR3 comprises 16 residues. V was pared by 1 base and J by 2 bases, with 11 bases between. Germline V gene sequence: CDR1 PRHDT, CDR2 FYEKMQ (reference sequence). The CDR3 nucleotides read TGTGCCAGCAGCTTAGCGGGGGAGATTAACACCGGGGAGCTGTTTTTT. It specifies CASSLAGEINTGELFF.

The chain combines TRBV6-6 with TRBJ2-5, with D tentatively TRBD1 (6 bases). The DNA end favors TRBJ2-7, so the J call may be wrong. This CDR3 is built from 13 residues. CDR1 MNHNY and CDR2 SVGAGI come from the germline V gene (reference sequence). CDR3: CASSHRESYEQYF. The CDR3 DNA follows: TGTGCCAGCAGCCACAGGGAGTCCTACGAGCAGTACTTC.

This chain connects TRBV7-9 to TRBJ2-1; the D gene is possibly TRBD1 (5 bases). The V gene's germline CDR1 is SEHNR and CDR2 FQNEAQ (reference sequence). V lost 3 bases to trimming and J lost 5 bases, with 20 bases between them. The CDR3 spans 17 residues. DNA of the CDR3: TGTGCCAGCAGCTTGCACTACAGGACCACTCTTCACAATGAGCAGTTCTTC. Amino acids: CASSLHYRTTLHNEQFF.

The V call is TRBV5-1, the J call TRBJ1-1; no firm D call. With 2 bases removed from V and 5 bases from J, the gap between germline ends came to 13 bases. The CDR3 has 14 residues. The germline gives CDR1 SGHRS, CDR2 YFSETQ. In DNA form, the CDR3 reads TGCGCCAGCAGCTTAGGCACAGTGGGTACTGAAGCTTTCTTT. It is translated as CASSLGTVGTEAFF.

This chain uses TRBV10-3 with TRBJ2-3; D is ambiguous. The CDR3 runs 15 residues. V gave up 7 bases and J gave up 5 bases, with 19 bases separating them. CDR1 and CDR2 from the germline V gene are ENHRY and SYGVKD. CDR3 amino acids: CAITIITRRKDTQYF. Written as DNA, the CDR3 is TGTGCCATCACCATCATTACACGGAGAAAAGATACGCAGTATTTT.

The rearrangement uses TRBV5-1 and TRBJ2-1, with D maybe TRBD1 (6 bases). Trimming took 4 bases from V and 4 from J, leaving 15 bases between them. The CDR3 consists of 15 residues. The germline gives CDR1 SGHRS, CDR2 YFSETQ. The CDR3 region is CASSREPGHYNEQFF. The CDR3 nucleotides are TGCGCCAGCAGCAGAGAACCGGGACATTACAATGAGCAGTTCTTC.